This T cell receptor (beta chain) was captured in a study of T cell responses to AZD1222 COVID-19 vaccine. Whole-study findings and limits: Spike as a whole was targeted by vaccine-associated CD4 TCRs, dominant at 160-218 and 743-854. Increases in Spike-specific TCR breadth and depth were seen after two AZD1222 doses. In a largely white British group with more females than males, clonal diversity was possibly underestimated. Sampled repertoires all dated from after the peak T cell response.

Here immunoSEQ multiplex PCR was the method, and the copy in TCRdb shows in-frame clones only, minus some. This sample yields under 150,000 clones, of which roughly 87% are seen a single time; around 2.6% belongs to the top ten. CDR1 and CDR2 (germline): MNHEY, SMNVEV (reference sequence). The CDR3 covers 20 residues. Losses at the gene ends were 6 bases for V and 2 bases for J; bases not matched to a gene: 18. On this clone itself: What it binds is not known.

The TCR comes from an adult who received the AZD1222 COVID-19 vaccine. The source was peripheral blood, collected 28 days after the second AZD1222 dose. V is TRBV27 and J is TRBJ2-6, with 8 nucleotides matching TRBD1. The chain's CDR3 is CASSEQPGDRGVAGANVLTF. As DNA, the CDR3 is TGTGCCAGCAGCGAGCAACCCGGTGACAGGGGTGTGGCTGGGGCCAACGTCCTGACTTTC.